The 10 T cell receptor beta chains listed next were all sequenced from one sample in a study of kidney transplant recipient with SARS-CoV-2 infection. TCRdb analysed the reads with MiXCR anew, one entry per CDR3 protein. The sample has some 220,000 distinct CDR3 sequences, 29% seen once. This material consisted of a blood sample, taken at baseline and on day 111 from a kidney transplant recipient. These receptors were obtained from a male patient between 25 and 39 years old who had COVID-19 and was a kidney transplant recipient. Some T cells may be provided by the graft donor.

As regards this clonotype: This may be a read error: a much more frequent sequence differs by one nucleotide. CDR3 loop: CASRNQDNYEQYF. CDR3 bases: TGTGCCAGCAGAAATCAAGACAACTACGAGCAGTACTTC. V and J are TRBV6-5 and TRBJ2-7; D not resolved. This CDR3 is built from 13 residues. V gave up 6 bases and J gave up 3 bases, with 12 bases separating them. Germline CDR1 reads MNHEY; CDR2 reads SVGAGI.

This clonotype was detected ten times or more. The rearrangement links TRBV5-3 to TRBJ1-2; a weak D match, TRBD1 (5 bases). TRBV5-3 is placed among ORFs of uncertain function. Trimming pared 7 bases from V and 4 bases from J, leaving 23 bases between. The CDR3 length is 16 residues. DNA of the CDR3: TGTGCCAGATGGGGCCCAGTGGTGAGAAAGACCTATGGCTACACCTTC. It is translated as CARWGPVVRKTYGYTF.

In the case of this clonotype: A much larger clonotype is one base distant, so this may be a read error. Likely a read error: the CDR3 ends without its conserved phenylalanine or tryptophan. This chain connects TRBV5-3 to TRBJ1-2; maybe TRBD1 (5 bases). TRBV5-3 is an open reading frame, and its role is uncertain. The ends were cut back, 7 bases at V and 4 bases at J, with 23 bases in the middle. CDR3 length equals 16 residues. The CDR3 spells CARCMTVVRKTYGYTL. The CDR3, as DNA: TGTGCCAGATGCATGACAGTGGTGAGAAAGACCTATGGCTACACCCTC.

This clonotype was counted many times. This rearrangement joins TRBV5-1 to TRBJ1-5; tentatively, D is TRBD1 (5 bases). This CDR3 is built from 15 residues. Per germline, CDR1 SGHRS and CDR2 YFSETQ. The V end lost 6 bases, the J end lost 0 bases, and 13 bases lay between the germline ends. Written as DNA, the CDR3 is TGCGCCAGCAAGACGGGACCTCTTAGCAATCAGCCCCAGCATTTT. Protein: CASKTGPLSNQPQHF.

This clonotype was recorded at least ten times. The chain couples TRBV12-3 or TRBV12-4 to TRBJ1-2; D gene uncertain. Trimming removed 1 base from V and 4 bases from J, with 19 bases in between. The CDR3 is 17 residues long. The CDR3 region is CASSLECTAGKTYGYTF. CDR3 sequence (DNA): TGTGCCAGCAGTTTAGAGTGCACAGCAGGAAAGACCTATGGCTACACCTTC.

This clonotype was picked up a small number of times. The chain joins TRBV5-8 to TRBJ1-2, with D unresolved. V gave up 7 bases and J gave up 4 bases, with 23 bases separating them. The CDR3 loop spans 16 amino acids. Germline V CDR1 and CDR2: SGHTS, YDEGEE. CDR3 DNA sequence: TGTGCCAGCGTTTCCGCTCATCCACGAAAGACCTATGGCTACACCTTC. Amino acid sequence: CASVSAHPRKTYGYTF.

This clonotype was found many times. CDR3 sequence (DNA): TGTGCCAGCAGCAAAGGAGGGCAGGGGGCACAACAGTCCTACGAGCAGTACGTC. Its translation: CASSKGGQGAQQSYEQYV. The chain uses TRBV21-1 and TRBJ2-7; the table's D call TRBD1 went unverified against the DNA. TRBV21-1 has pseudogene status. The CDR3 is made up of 18 amino acids.

This clonotype was detected ten times or more. The chain recombines TRBV6-4 with TRBJ2-1, with D maybe TRBD2 (5 bases). V was cut by 5 bases and J by 0 bases, with 14 bases left in between. The CDR3 contains 16 residues. Germline CDR1 and CDR2: MRHNA and SNTAGT. The DNA for the CDR3 is TGTGCCAGCAGTTCGGCGGAGGAGAGCTCCTACAATGAGCAGTTCTTC. Residues: CASSSAEESSYNEQFF.

The table lists this clonotype with many counts. The chain employs TRBV7-9 and TRBJ2-1, with D perhaps matching TRBD2 (6 bases). The V gene's germline CDR1 is SEHNR and CDR2 FQNEAQ (reference sequence). The CDR3 covers 16 residues. V lost 3 bases and J 3 bases, leaving 15 bases between the germline ends. As DNA, the CDR3 is TGTGCCAGCAGCTTCGAGGAGGGCCGGTTCTACAATGAGCAGTTCTTC. As protein: CASSFEEGRFYNEQFF.

This clonotype was counted at least ten times. The chain carries TRBV6-5 and TRBJ1-6; D is uncertain. The germline V gene encodes CDR1 MNHEY and CDR2 SVGAGI. This CDR3 spans 17 amino acids. V was pared by 5 bases and J by 5 bases, with 19 bases between. The CDR3, as DNA: TGTGCCAGCAGTCTCCTTTTACCGGGATCGAATAATTCACCCCTCCACTTT. It translates to CASSLLLPGSNNSPLHF.